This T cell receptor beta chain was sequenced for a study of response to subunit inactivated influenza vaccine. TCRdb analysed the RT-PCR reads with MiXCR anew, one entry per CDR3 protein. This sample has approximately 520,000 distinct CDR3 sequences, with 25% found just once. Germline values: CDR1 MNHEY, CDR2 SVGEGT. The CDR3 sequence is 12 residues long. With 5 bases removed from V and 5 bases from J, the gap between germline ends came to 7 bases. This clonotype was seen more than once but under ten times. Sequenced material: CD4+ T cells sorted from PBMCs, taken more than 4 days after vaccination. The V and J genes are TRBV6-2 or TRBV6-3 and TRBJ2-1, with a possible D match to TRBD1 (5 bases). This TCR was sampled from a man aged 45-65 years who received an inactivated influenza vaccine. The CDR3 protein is CASSGRDNEQFF. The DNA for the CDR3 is TGTGCCAGCAGTGGCAGGGACAATGAGCAGTTCTTC.